The 26 T cell receptor beta chains reported below all come from one sample, sequenced in a study of T cell changes during pregnancy in multiple sclerosis. Repertoires were generated with immunoSEQ multiplex PCR, while TCRdb's copy carries only in-frame clones and drops some. The sample carries about 87,000 clones, roughly 95% recorded once. Specimen: peripheral blood, collected in the third trimester of pregnancy. The receptors derive from a female donor in good health, enrolled as a control in a pregnancy study.

The gene calls are TRBV19 and TRBJ2-7; 8 bases match TRBD2. The CDR3 loop spans 14 amino acids. The junction had 3 bases not matched to a gene; V was cut back by 3 bases and J by 2 bases. In germline, CDR1 is LNHDA, CDR2 SQIVND (reference sequence). The DNA for the CDR3 is TGTGCCAGTAGTATGTCGGGAGGGCCCTACGAGCAGTACTTC. Amino acids: CASSMSGGPYEQYF.

The chain recombines TRBV20-1 with TRBJ1-4; D gene unclear. The CDR3 has 11 residues. V shed 2 bases and J shed 6 bases, with 4 bases lying between them. The germline V gene has CDR1 DFQATT and CDR2 SNEGSKA (reference sequence). The CDR3 DNA sequence: TGCAGTGCTAGATCAGATGAAAAACTGTTTTTT. Translation: CSARSDEKLFF.

Here the CDR3 reads CASSLLAGGKNEQFF. In DNA form, the CDR3 reads TGTGCCAGCAGTTTATTGGCGGGCGGGAAAAATGAGCAGTTCTTC. V is TRBV28 and J is TRBJ2-1; D may be TRBD2 (6 bases). V gave up 1 base and J gave up 7 bases, with 14 bases separating them. CDR3 length: 15 amino acids. Germline values: CDR1 MDHEN, CDR2 SYDVKM.

This clone was recorded only once. The J gene is TRBJ2-3, the V gene TRBV11-2; no firm D call. The CDR3 sequence is 13 residues long. Looked up from germline, CDR1 is SGHAT and CDR2 is FQNNGV. V shed 1 base and J shed 2 bases, with 4 bases lying between them. The CDR3 region is CASSLGATDTQYF. The DNA for the CDR3 is TGTGCCAGCAGCTTAGGGGCCACAGATACGCAGTATTTT.

The V call is TRBV5-1, the J call TRBJ1-5; D might be TRBD1 (5 bases). Trimming removed 3 bases at V and 3 bases at J, with 13 bases between. This CDR3 spans 15 amino acids. Germline CDR1 SGHRS, CDR2 YFSETQ. The CDR3 coding sequence is TGCGCCAGCAGCTCGGCCGGGGGGACCAATCAGCCCCAGCATTTT. It is translated as CASSSAGGTNQPQHF.

The V call is TRBV25-1, the J call TRBJ2-7; unclear D gene. The CDR3 has 11 amino acids. Germline V CDR1 and CDR2: MGHDK, SYGVNS. V was cut by 6 bases and J by 0 bases, with 3 bases left in between. This CDR3 is CASRYSYEQYF. In DNA form, the CDR3 reads TGTGCCAGCAGGTACTCCTACGAGCAGTACTTC.

V gene TRBV7-2 combines with J gene TRBJ2-7, with 8 bases matching TRBD2. With 4 bases clipped from V and 0 bases from J, the junction kept 5 bases outside the gene matches. The germline V gene has CDR1 SGHTA and CDR2 FQGNSA. The CDR3 runs 15 residues. The CDR3: CASSSAGGHSYEQYF. The CDR3 bases are TGTGCCAGCAGCTCTGCGGGGGGCCACTCCTACGAGCAGTACTTC.

CDR3 DNA: TGTGCCAGCAGCGAGCCCCACAGGACTGAAGCTTTCTTT. It translates to CASSEPHRTEAFF. The V gene is TRBV25-1, the J gene TRBJ1-1; weak D call: TRBD1 (5 bases). Trimming took 6 bases from V and 5 from J, leaving 13 bases between them. Per the germline V gene, CDR1 is MGHDK and CDR2 is SYGVNS. This CDR3 has 13 amino acids.

The gene calls are TRBV6-6 and TRBJ1-3, with 7 bases fitting TRBD1. The V gene's germline CDR1 is MNHNY and CDR2 SVGAGI (reference sequence). The CDR3 consists of 15 residues. V lost 1 base to trimming and J lost 4 bases; unmatched junction nucleotides: 4. The CDR3 region has the DNA TGTGCCAGCAGTTACTACAGGGGATCCGGAAACACCATATATTTT. This gives the protein CASSYYRGSGNTIYF.

CDR3 region: CASSFSPSGSNEQFF. Written as DNA, the CDR3 is TGTGCCAGCAGTTTTTCCCCTAGCGGGAGCAATGAGCAGTTCTTC. The chain recombines TRBV27 with TRBJ2-1, with 10 bases that match TRBD2. Germline-derived CDR1 and CDR2 are MNHEY and SMNVEV (reference sequence). The J segment lost 6 bases and the V segment lost 3 bases, leaving 5 bases of the junction unmatched. This CDR3 region has 15 residues.

The chain has TRBV18 and TRBJ2-5, with 12 bases that match TRBD1. The J segment lost 5 bases and the V segment lost 3 bases, leaving 7 bases of the junction unmatched. Germline assignment: CDR1 KGHSH and CDR2 LQKENI. The CDR3 runs 16 residues. CDR3 DNA sequence: TGTGCCAGCTCACCTGGGACAGGGGGCGCGGGGGAGACCCAGTACTTC. Residues: CASSPGTGGAGETQYF.

This chain links TRBV7-2 with TRBJ2-7; D remains unclear. This CDR3 is built from 12 residues. CDR1 and CDR2 (germline): SGHTA, FQGNSA. Trimming stripped 5 bases from V and 0 bases from J, with 5 bases between. CDR3: CASSPSSYEQYF. In nucleotides, the CDR3 is TGTGCCAGCAGCCCTAGCTCCTACGAGCAGTACTTC.

The J gene is TRBJ2-7, the V gene TRBV4-2, with D possibly matching TRBD1 (5 bases). Germline lookup yields CDR1 LGHNA and CDR2 YNFKEQ. This CDR3 contains 14 residues. With 0 bases removed from V and 4 bases from J, the gap between germline ends came to 10 bases. The DNA for the CDR3 is TGTGCCAGCAGCCAAGATCACAGGTCGTACGAGCAGTACTTC. Residues: CASSQDHRSYEQYF.

The rearrangement links TRBV4-1 to TRBJ2-7; no clear D gene. The CDR3 has 14 residues. Germline V gives CDR1 MGHRA, CDR2 YSYEKL. Between the trimmed V and J ends, which lost 0 bases and 4 bases, there was a span of 10 bases. DNA of the CDR3: TGCGCCAGCAGCCAAGATCGCAGTTTTTACGAGCAGTACTTC. This translates into CASSQDRSFYEQYF.

V is TRBV19 and J is TRBJ1-5; D remains unclear. V was trimmed by 0 bases and J by 6 bases, leaving 9 bases between them. CDR1 LNHDA and CDR2 SQIVND come from the germline V gene (reference sequence). The CDR3 extends over 14 amino acids. The CDR3 loop reads CASSIDLEFQPQHF. The DNA of the CDR3 is TGTGCCAGTAGTATAGATCTTGAGTTTCAGCCCCAGCATTTT. Using reference TRBV19 and TRBJ1-5 for the parts outside the CDR3, the full variable domain is DGGITQSPKYLFRKEGQNVTLSCEQNLNHDAMYWYRQDPGQGLRLIYYSQIVNDFQKGDIAEGYSVSREKKESFPLTVTSAQKNPTAFYLCASSIDLEFQPQHFGDGTRLSIL.

The V call is TRBV28, the J call TRBJ1-5, with 10 positions matching TRBD1. With V trimmed by 2 bases and J by 6 bases, 4 bases remained unmatched. The CDR3 consists of 15 residues. CDR1 and CDR2 (germline): MDHEN, SYDVKM. Written as DNA, the CDR3 is TGTGCCAGCAGTTTAACCGACAGGGGGCCTCAGCCCCAGCATTTT. Translation gives CASSLTDRGPQPQHF.

V and J are TRBV4-2 and TRBJ2-5; D possibly corresponds to TRBD2 (6 bases). This CDR3 has 15 amino acids. The germline V gene encodes CDR1 LGHNA and CDR2 YNFKEQ. V was pared by 1 base and J by 3 bases, with 12 bases between. The CDR3 sequence: CASSQGLVIEETQYF. The CDR3 region has the DNA TGTGCCAGCAGCCAAGGACTAGTTATAGAAGAGACCCAGTACTTC.

This chain links TRBV27 with TRBJ1-1; D is uncertain. There are 11 residues in the CDR3. Germline CDR1 is MNHEY and CDR2 is SMNVEV (reference sequence). V was clipped by 6 bases and J by 1 base, with 3 bases between them. CDR3: CASSRNTEAFF. Here the CDR3 DNA reads TGTGCCAGCAGCCGGAACACTGAAGCTTTCTTT.

The chain uses TRBV6-1 and TRBJ1-2; TRBD1 might be the D (6 bases). Germline V gives CDR1 MNHNS, CDR2 SASEGT. V was shortened by 7 bases and J by 3 bases, with 18 bases between the two germline ends. CDR3 length equals 15 residues. Here the CDR3 reads CASTSRGAWDYGYTF. The DNA for the CDR3 is TGTGCCAGCACGAGTCGGGGGGCCTGGGACTATGGCTACACCTTC.

V is TRBV6-9 and J is TRBJ2-4; D is unclear. This CDR3 has 11 residues. The V and J ends lost 10 bases and 4 bases respectively, with 8 bases between them. The germline V gene has CDR1 MNHGY and CDR2 SVAAGI. CDR3 nucleotide sequence: TGTGCCATCCATCCAAAAAACATTCAGTACTTC. It specifies CAIHPKNIQYF.

The sample holds one count of this clone. V gene TRBV4-1 combines with J gene TRBJ2-1; maybe TRBD1 (5 bases). The germline gives CDR1 MGHRA, CDR2 YSYEKL. Deletions cut 1 base from V and 6 bases from J, with 22 bases between. The CDR3 contains 18 residues. The CDR3 nucleotides read TGCGCCAGCAGCCAAGGAGCCCTATGGGCCCAGGGTGCCAATGAGCAGTTCTTC. It encodes CASSQGALWAQGANEQFF.

V is TRBV5-1 and J is TRBJ2-2; TRBD2 matches 12 bases. Trimming cost V 0 bases and J 6 bases; bases outside gene matches: 3. CDR1 and CDR2 (germline): SGHRS, YFSETQ. This CDR3 comprises 16 residues. CDR3 in amino acids: CASSLATSGSAGELFF. The CDR3 DNA is TGCGCCAGCAGCTTGGCGACTAGCGGGAGTGCCGGGGAGCTGTTTTTT.

V is TRBV19 and J is TRBJ2-1, with TRBD2 as a possible D gene (6 bases). This CDR3 is built from 15 residues. Germline CDR1 reads LNHDA; CDR2 reads SQIVND (reference sequence). Trimming took 3 bases from V and 4 from J, leaving 13 bases between them. CDR3 DNA: TGTGCCAGTAGTATCGGCGGGAAAACTTACAATGAGCAGTTCTTC. The encoded protein is CASSIGGKTYNEQFF.

Here the CDR3 reads CASGPQGGPYGYTF. DNA of the CDR3: TGTGCCAGCGGTCCCCAGGGGGGCCCCTATGGCTACACCTTC. V and J are TRBV28 and TRBJ1-2; TRBD1 agrees at 7 bases. V lost 8 bases, J lost 4 bases, and 10 bases stayed unmatched. Per germline, CDR1 MDHEN and CDR2 SYDVKM. The CDR3 consists of 14 residues.

The chain carries TRBV5-8 and TRBJ2-5; no firm D call. This CDR3 comprises 15 residues. CDR1 and CDR2 from the germline V gene are SGHTS and YDEGEE. Trimming pared 0 bases from V and 0 bases from J, leaving 9 bases between. The CDR3 here is CASSLGREYQETQYF. CDR3 DNA: TGTGCCAGCAGCTTGGGCCGCGAGTACCAAGAGACCCAGTACTTC.

The genes are TRBV18 and TRBJ2-7; 7 bases align to TRBD1. CDR3 length equals 13 residues. CDR1 and CDR2 from the germline V gene are KGHSH and LQKENI. J lost 6 bases, V lost 6 bases, and 8 bases had no gene match. As DNA, the CDR3 is TGTGCCAGCTCCCGTGACAGGGTCGGCGAGCAGTACTTC. It codes for CASSRDRVGEQYF.